Below, 30 T cell receptor beta chains from the same sample are listed, as sequenced in a study of blood T cells in healthy people across ages. PCR was performed a second time for about 7 to 12 cycles using a sample-barcoded 5' primer and a J-beta primer mix. TCRdb reanalysed the 5' RACE reads using MiXCR and keeps one entry per CDR3 protein. Found here are about 830,000 distinct CDR3 sequences, nearly 60% of them singletons; the top ten hold about 20%. Source material: blood. These receptors came from a young man in good health.

The chain uses TRBV30 and TRBJ1-2; 9 positions match TRBD1. From germline, CDR1 is GTSNPN and CDR2 SVGIG (reference sequence). V trimming: 8 bases; J trimming: 8 bases; junction bases outside the gene matches: 15. This CDR3 is 14 amino acids long. The CDR3: CAGSLGTGWRGYTF. The CDR3 bases are TGTGCCGGCTCCCTGGGGACAGGGTGGAGGGGCTACACCTTC.

The gene calls are TRBV12-3 or TRBV12-4 and TRBJ2-2, with D maybe TRBD1 (8 bases). The CDR3 runs 15 residues. The V gene lost 8 bases and the J gene lost 5 bases, with 18 bases spanning the gap. Here the CDR3 DNA reads TGTGCCAGCGGGATCCACAGGGGGGGGACCGGGGAGCTGTTTTTT. Its translation: CASGIHRGGTGELFF.

This clonotype was picked up a small number of times. The chain carries TRBV28 and TRBJ1-2; D is possibly TRBD1 (5 bases). V was shortened by 5 bases and J by 4 bases, with 11 bases between the two germline ends. Germline lookup yields CDR1 MDHEN and CDR2 SYDVKM. CDR3 length equals 13 residues. The CDR3 spells CASSDTGFYGYTF. CDR3 DNA: TGTGCCAGCAGTGATACAGGTTTCTATGGCTACACCTTC.

There are a few counts of this clonotype. The J gene is TRBJ2-5, the V gene TRBV30; D possibly corresponds to TRBD2 (7 bases). Germline lookup yields CDR1 GTSNPN and CDR2 SVGIG (reference sequence). The CDR3 has 15 residues. Trimming shortened V by 1 base and J by 5 bases, and 17 bases separated the two germline ends. The CDR3 bases are TGTGCCTGGAGTGGGCGGGGGCTTGGTTCTGAGACCCAGTACTTC. This sequence encodes CAWSGRGLGSETQYF.

The gene calls are TRBV4-3 and TRBJ2-1; 9 bases align to TRBD2. The CDR3 runs to 17 residues. Per the germline V gene, CDR1 is LGHNA and CDR2 is YSLEER. Trimming at V came to 0 bases and at J to 3 bases, leaving 6 bases not matched to a gene. Here the CDR3 DNA reads TGCGCCAGCAGCCAAGAAGTCACACTAGCGGGCTACAATGAGCAGTTCTTC. Its translation: CASSQEVTLAGYNEQFF.

Only a few counts were recorded for this clonotype. The chain joins TRBV7-2 to TRBJ2-7, with TRBD2 matching over 7 bases. V shed 5 bases, J shed 6 bases, and the junction held 10 bases outside the gene matches. From germline, CDR1 is SGHTA and CDR2 FQGNSA. CDR3 length: 14 residues. CDR3 amino acids: CASSPGLLVLEQYF. Written as DNA, the CDR3 is TGTGCCAGCAGCCCGGGACTACTAGTGCTCGAGCAGTACTTC.

This clonotype was observed a handful of times. This chain connects TRBV7-9 to TRBJ2-7, with 7 bases lining up with TRBD2. The CDR3 runs to 15 residues. The ends lost 6 bases at V and 4 bases at J; junction bases unmatched: 12. Germline V gene data show CDR1 as SEHNR and CDR2 as FQNEAQ (reference sequence). The CDR3 sequence: CASSPSTSALYEQYF. The CDR3 DNA sequence: TGTGCCAGCAGTCCGAGTACTAGCGCCTTATACGAGCAGTACTTC.

This sequence joins TRBV27 and TRBJ2-6; possible D gene TRBD1, 6 bases. CDR3 length equals 14 residues. With 4 bases removed from V and 7 bases from J, the gap between germline ends came to 11 bases. CDR1 and CDR2 from the germline V gene are MNHEY and SMNVEV (reference sequence). The CDR3 DNA follows: TGTGCCAGCAGTTCGAACAGGGAAGCCAACGTCCTGACTTTC. Protein product: CASSSNREANVLTF.

This chain links TRBV20-1 with TRBJ2-3; 8 bases are a match to TRBD2. There are 15 residues in the CDR3. The V gene's germline CDR1 is DFQATT and CDR2 SNEGSKA (reference sequence). After removal of 6 bases from V and 5 bases from J, the junction contained 13 bases not matched to a gene. The CDR3 DNA reads as TGCAGTGCCGGGAATCCAGCGGGAGTGGGAGATACGCAGTATTTT. Its protein is CSAGNPAGVGDTQYF.

A few counts support this clonotype. CDR3 loop: CSVEDLGPTAGYTF. CDR3 nucleotide sequence: TGCAGCGTTGAAGATCTGGGGCCCACCGCGGGCTACACCTTC. V gene TRBV29-1 combines with J gene TRBJ1-2, with D perhaps matching TRBD1 (5 bases). The V end was cut by 0 bases, the J end by 8 bases, with 16 bases between. Germline V gene lookup returns CDR1 SQVTM and CDR2 ANQGSEA. This CDR3 has 14 amino acids.

Worth noting for this clonotype: The junction differs from germline at one of its ends, possibly a read error. The CDR3 loop reads CSAGEPLLGTYEQYF. For the CDR3, the DNA is TGCAGTGCTGGAGAACCCCTGCTAGGAACCTACGAGCAGTACTTC. The V call is TRBV20-1, the J call TRBJ2-5; D unclear. The J call may be in error: the DNA end matches TRBJ2-7 better. The germline V gene encodes CDR1 DFQATT and CDR2 SNEGSKA (reference sequence). This CDR3 is 15 amino acids long.

This clonotype was picked up a small number of times. This sequence joins TRBV7-6 and TRBJ2-7, with 7 bases fitting TRBD1. Germline-derived CDR1 and CDR2 are SGHVS and FNYEAQ. CDR3 length: 16 amino acids. Trimming removed 3 bases from V and 6 bases from J; junction bases left unmatched: 14. CDR3 region: CASSFPEPGQLCEQYF. CDR3 nucleotides: TGTGCCAGCAGCTTTCCCGAGCCGGGACAGCTATGCGAGCAGTACTTC. The whole variable domain, remainder taken from reference TRBV7-6 and TRBJ2-7, is GAGVSQSPRYKVTKRGQDVALRCDPISGHVSLYWYRQALGQGPEFLTYFNYEAQQDKSGLPNDRFSAERPEGSISTLTIQRTEQRDSAMYRCASSFPEPGQLCEQYFGPGTRLTVT.

The J gene is TRBJ1-5, the V gene TRBV30; 8 bases map to TRBD1. V was clipped by 0 bases and J by 5 bases; unmatched bases: 3. Germline CDR1 and CDR2: GTSNPN and SVGIG (reference sequence). This CDR3 is built from 14 residues. CDR3 sequence: CAWSVGQGYQPQHF. For the CDR3, the DNA is TGTGCCTGGAGTGTAGGACAGGGTTATCAGCCCCAGCATTTT.

As for this clonotype: The junction does not match germline at one end; this may be a read error. The rearrangement joins TRBV7-2 to TRBJ2-1; tentative D call: TRBD2 (6 bases). Looked up from germline, CDR1 is SGHTA and CDR2 is FQGNSA. The CDR3 loop spans 15 amino acids. This chain's CDR3 is CASSLAAGLRNERFF. The CDR3 nucleotides read TGTGCCAGCAGCTTAGCCGCGGGACTGCGCAATGAGCGGTTCTTC.

This sequence joins TRBV13 and TRBJ2-3, with no clear D. This CDR3 comprises 15 residues. With 5 bases removed from V and 1 base from J, the gap between germline ends came to 13 bases. The germline CDR1 and CDR2 sequences are PRHDT and FYEKMQ (reference sequence). CDR3 residues: CASSQLGLRTDTQYF. The CDR3 coding sequence is TGTGCCAGCAGCCAGCTGGGCCTTCGCACAGATACGCAGTATTTT.

A note on this clonotype: A much larger clone sits a single nucleotide away, making a read error possible. This rearrangement joins TRBV7-2 to TRBJ1-5; D not certain. The length of the CDR3 is 15 residues. Germline V gives CDR1 SGHTA, CDR2 FQGNSA. CDR3 coding DNA: TGTGCCAGCAGCTTAGTTTCTAATAGCAATCGGCCCCAGCATTTT. It yields the protein CASSLVSNSNRPQHF.

The rearrangement joins TRBV27 to TRBJ2-7; 11 bases match TRBD2. The CDR3 loop spans 15 amino acids. Germline assignment: CDR1 MNHEY and CDR2 SMNVEV (reference sequence). The trim removed 5 bases at V and 2 bases at J, leaving 5 bases unmatched. The CDR3 DNA reads as TGTGCCAGCAGTACCCTAGCGGGAGGCCCCTACGAGCAGTACTTC. Translated: CASSTLAGGPYEQYF.

The V gene is TRBV5-1, the J gene TRBJ2-5; D unresolved. Judging by the DNA end, TRBJ2-7 fits better; the J call may be wrong. CDR3 size: 12 residues. Germline CDR1 SGHRS, CDR2 YFSETQ. The CDR3 DNA follows: TGCGCCAGCAGCGATAGCCCAGTCGAGCAGTACTTC. Translating it yields CASSDSPVEQYF.

The chain combines TRBV5-1 with TRBJ2-1; TRBD2 is a possible D gene (5 bases). CDR3 length equals 16 residues. Germline values: CDR1 SGHRS, CDR2 YFSETQ. V was cut by 1 base and J by 4 bases, with 15 bases left in between. CDR3 DNA: TGCGCCAGCAGCTTGTACCCCGGGGATACTTACAATGAGCAGTTCTTC. Its translation is CASSLYPGDTYNEQFF.

The chain joins TRBV6-2 or TRBV6-3 to TRBJ2-5; 7 nucleotides agree with TRBD2. V lost 5 bases to trimming and J lost 4 bases; unmatched junction nucleotides: 16. Germline V gene sequence: CDR1 MNHEY, CDR2 SVGEGT. The CDR3 totals 17 residues. CDR3 DNA sequence: TGTGCCAGCAGTCTTCGTGACACCTGGGGAGGGTCAGAGACCCAGTACTTC. Its protein product is CASSLRDTWGGSETQYF.

This clonotype came up a few times. The chain's CDR3 is CASSGVLAGGVGEQYF. The CDR3 DNA reads as TGTGCCAGCAGCGGGGTTCTAGCGGGGGGTGTGGGAGAGCAGTACTTC. The chain couples TRBV7-2 to TRBJ2-7; 11 bases match TRBD2. Germline CDR1 is SGHTA and CDR2 is FQGNSA. CDR3 size: 16 residues. V was clipped by 5 bases and J by 7 bases; unmatched bases: 13.

This clonotype was detected only a few times. This chain uses TRBV3-1 with TRBJ2-7; D might be TRBD1 (5 bases). V was shortened by 1 base and J by 6 bases, with 10 bases between the two germline ends. Germline assignment: CDR1 LGHDT and CDR2 YNNKEL (reference sequence). The CDR3 totals 13 residues. Here the CDR3 DNA reads TGTGCCAGCAGCCAAGGTCGACAGACCGAGCAGTACTTC. Translation: CASSQGRQTEQYF.

The genes are TRBV2 and TRBJ2-1; D not resolved. Looked up from germline, CDR1 is SNHLY and CDR2 is FYNNEI. Deletions cut 3 bases from V and 7 bases from J, with 13 bases between. The CDR3 is 14 residues long. The CDR3 coding sequence is TGTGCCAGCAGTGACTCGCCACCGAGGAATGAGCAGTTCTTC. It is translated as CASSDSPPRNEQFF.

V usage is TRBV27 and J usage is TRBJ2-1; D call uncertain. Germline V CDR1 and CDR2: MNHEY, SMNVEV (reference sequence). The CDR3 runs 14 residues. V lost 5 bases and J lost 3, with 11 bases in between. CDR3 coding DNA: TGTGCCAGCAGTCTCAACAACCTCTACAATGAGCAGTTCTTC. Translated: CASSLNNLYNEQFF.

This clonotype has more than one count but fewer than ten. The chain employs TRBV29-1 and TRBJ2-5, with D perhaps TRBD1 (5 bases). CDR3 length: 11 amino acids. The germline V gene encodes CDR1 SQVTM and CDR2 ANQGSEA. V was cut by 6 bases and J by 1 base, with 6 bases left in between. The CDR3 DNA is TGCAGCGTGGACACCCAAGAGACCCAGTACTTC. It is translated as CSVDTQETQYF.

The chain joins TRBV28 to TRBJ1-5, with D perhaps matching TRBD1 (5 bases). The CDR3 has 14 residues. CDR1 is MDHEN and CDR2 is SYDVKM in the germline V gene. V was trimmed by 5 bases and J by 7 bases, leaving 15 bases between them. This CDR3 is CASSPRGLRQPQHF. The CDR3 DNA is TGTGCCAGCAGTCCCCGGGGGTTGCGCCAGCCCCAGCATTTT.

This sequence joins TRBV7-9 and TRBJ2-5; D possibly corresponds to TRBD2 (5 bases). V was pared by 4 bases and J by 11 bases, with 26 bases between. The CDR3 runs 16 residues. Germline CDR1 is SEHNR and CDR2 is FQNEAQ (reference sequence). The CDR3 bases are TGTGCCAGCAGCTCTTTGAACGTAAAAAAAGCCGGGGAGCAGTACTTC. Translating it yields CASSSLNVKKAGEQYF.

This clonotype was observed once. The chain links TRBV20-1 to TRBJ2-1; D is possibly TRBD2 (5 bases). V lost 5 bases and J lost 0, with 14 bases in between. The germline V gene has CDR1 DFQATT and CDR2 SNEGSKA (reference sequence). There are 15 residues in the CDR3. The CDR3 nucleotides are TGCAGTGCTCCTTCGAGGGTTGGCTCCTACAATGAGCAGTTCTTC. Encoded protein: CSAPSRVGSYNEQFF.

This chain links TRBV20-1 with TRBJ2-1; a possible D gene is TRBD2 (6 bases). The DNA end favors TRBJ2-7, so the J call may be wrong. Per germline, CDR1 DFQATT and CDR2 SNEGSKA (reference sequence). The CDR3 contains 18 residues. The CDR3 sequence: CSARLGTPGARGYNEQYF. The CDR3 DNA is TGCAGTGCTAGACTAGGAACCCCGGGAGCTCGGGGCTACAATGAGCAGTACTTC.

The table lists this clonotype with a few counts. The chain carries TRBV27 and TRBJ2-4; 7 positions match TRBD2. The J call is uncertain, as TRBJ2-7 better fits the DNA end. Germline loops: CDR1 MNHEY, CDR2 SMNVEV (reference sequence). The CDR3 totals 13 residues. The CDR3, as DNA: TGTGCCAGCAGTCCTGGGACTATCTACGAGCAGTACTTC. It encodes CASSPGTIYEQYF.